A selection of T cell receptor beta chains follows, all from one sample in a study of blood T cell repertoires in COVID-19. Only in-frame clones appear in the TCRdb table, and some are missing; sequencing was by immunoSEQ multiplex PCR. This table has 150,000 or so clones, roughly 84% appearing once. The specimen was peripheral blood. The receptors derive from a man in his 60s with COVID-19, enrolled during active disease. CDR3s include the opening cysteine and the closing phenylalanine or tryptophan. Each record gives: V gene, D gene, clone size, J gene, CDR3 protein, CDR3 DNA. D genes are given only for firm matches. Clone size is shown for a subset of rows, as once, few, many or a class of expanded clone.

>TRBV3-1/TRBV3-2|TRBD1|once|TRBJ2-5
CASSSTGVETQYF
TGTGCCAGCAGCAGCACAGGGGTAGAGACCCAGTACTTC
>TRBV7-9|TRBD2|-|TRBJ2-1
CASSLKTSGDYNEQFF
TGTGCCAGCAGCTTAAAGACTAGCGGAGATTACAATGAGCAGTTCTTC
>TRBV3-1/TRBV3-2|-|-|TRBJ1-4
CASSPMPGPTNEKLFF
TGTGCCAGCAGCCCGATGCCGGGTCCAACTAATGAAAAACTGTTTTTT
>TRBV7-3|TRBD2|-|TRBJ2-3
CASSLGLAGATDTQYF
TGTGCCAGCAGCTTAGGACTAGCGGGGGCCACAGATACGCAGTATTTT
>TRBV24-1|-|few|TRBJ2-2
CATRDQGQGGAGELFF
TGTGCCACCAGGGATCAAGGGCAGGGTGGCGCCGGGGAGCTGTTTTTT
>TRBV29-1|TRBD1|-|TRBJ1-1
CSAGQAEAFF
TGCAGCGCCGGACAGGCAGAAGCTTTCTTT
>TRBV2|-|-|TRBJ2-7
CASSVPEIHEQYF
TGTGCCAGCAGTGTCCCGGAGATCCACGAGCAGTACTTC
>TRBV4-3|TRBD1|-|TRBJ1-3
CASSRDRGLAGNTIYF
TGCGCCAGCAGCCGGGACAGGGGGCTTGCGGGAAACACCATATATTTT
>TRBV2|TRBD1|once|TRBJ1-2
CASQDRVHYGYTF
TGTGCCAGCCAAGACAGGGTCCACTATGGCTACACCTTC
>TRBV7-2|-|-|TRBJ1-6
CASSLGGINNSPLHF
TGTGCCAGCAGCTTGGGGGGTATCAATAATTCACCCCTCCACTTT